The TCR beta chain described here comes from a study of shared clonotypes between healthy human individuals. In the study's own analysis: Junction-only immunoSEQ data arrived without quality scores, meaning filtering differed. TCRdb's copy holds only in-frame clones and misses some; the assay was immunoSEQ multiplex PCR. That table supplies the V and J calls and clone size; D and trimming were determined from the DNA. The sample lists 2 million to 2.5 million clones; approximately 93% were seen once. Trimming took 4 bases from V and 5 from J, leaving 14 bases between them. This CDR3 has 15 residues. The germline V gene encodes CDR1 MNHNS and CDR2 SASEGT. Regarding this clone: In the same sample, other DNA sequences code for this CDR3.

Specimen: naive CD4+ T cells from PBMCs. Indicated subset: CD45RA+ positively selected. The V gene is TRBV6-1, the J gene TRBJ2-2, with a tentative D call TRBD1 (6 bases). The sequence was obtained from a man aged 18 to 29 in good health. Some clones in this sample may be carry-over from other donors' samples. CDR3 DNA sequence: TGTGCCAGCAGTGGCCTACAGGGTCGTACCGGGGAGCTGTTTTTT. It translates to CASSGLQGRTGELFF.